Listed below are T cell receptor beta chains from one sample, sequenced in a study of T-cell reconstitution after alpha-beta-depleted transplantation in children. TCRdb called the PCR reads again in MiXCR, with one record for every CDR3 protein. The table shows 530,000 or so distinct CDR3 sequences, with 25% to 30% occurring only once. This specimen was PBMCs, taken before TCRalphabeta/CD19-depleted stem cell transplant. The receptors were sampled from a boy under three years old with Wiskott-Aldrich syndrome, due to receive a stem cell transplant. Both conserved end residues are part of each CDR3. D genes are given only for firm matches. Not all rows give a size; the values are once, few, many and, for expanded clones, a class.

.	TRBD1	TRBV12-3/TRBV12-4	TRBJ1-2	CASSLYLTQGAGGYTF	TGTGCCAGCAGTCTGTACCTCACACAGGGGGCAGGAGGCTACACCTTC
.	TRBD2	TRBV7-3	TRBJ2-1	CASRASGSLNEQFF	TGTGCCAGCAGGGCTAGCGGGAGTTTGAATGAGCAGTTCTTC
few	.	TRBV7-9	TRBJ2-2	CASSLVGGPSYTGELFF	TGTGCCAGCAGCTTAGTTGGGGGGCCTTCCTACACCGGGGAGCTGTTTTTT
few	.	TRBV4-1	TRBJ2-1	CASSQDQSSATYNEQFF	TGCGCCAGCAGCCAAGATCAGTCCAGCGCCACCTACAATGAGCAGTTCTTC
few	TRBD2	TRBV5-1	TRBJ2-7	CASSLALAGANLIYEQYF	TGCGCCAGCAGCTTGGCACTAGCGGGAGCCAACCTAATATACGAGCAGTACTTC
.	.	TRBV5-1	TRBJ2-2	CASSPDKANTGELFF	TGCGCCAGCAGCCCAGACAAGGCGAACACCGGGGAGCTGTTTTTT
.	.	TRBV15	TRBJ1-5	CATSRAGGQSNQPQHF	TGTGCCACCAGCAGAGCGGGAGGACAGTCCAATCAGCCCCAGCATTTT
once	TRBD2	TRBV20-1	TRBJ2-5	CSARRGAGGETQYF	TGCAGTGCTAGGAGGGGAGCGGGAGGCGAGACCCAGTACTTC
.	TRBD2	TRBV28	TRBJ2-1	CASSDGTSGRNEQFF	TGTGCCAGCAGCGACGGGACTAGCGGGAGGAATGAGCAGTTCTTC
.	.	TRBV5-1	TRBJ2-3	CASSLEWTSTDTQYF	TGCGCCAGCAGCTTGGAGTGGACTAGCACAGATACGCAGTATTTT
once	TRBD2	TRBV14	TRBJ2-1	CASSHPRDHTSGRKEGDYNEQFF	TGTGCCAGCAGCCACCCACGGGACCATACTAGCGGGAGGAAGGAGGGGGACTACAATGAGCAGTTCTTC
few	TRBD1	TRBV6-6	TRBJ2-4	CASSYGTGEQYF	TGTGCCAGCAGTTACGGCACAGGGGAACAGTACTTC
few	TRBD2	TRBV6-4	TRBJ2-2	CASPTSGMIGELFF	TGTGCCAGTCCCACTAGCGGGATGATCGGGGAGCTGTTTTTT
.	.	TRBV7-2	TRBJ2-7	CASSLIQGSYEQYF	TGTGCCAGCAGCCTAATTCAAGGCTCCTACGAGCAGTACTTC
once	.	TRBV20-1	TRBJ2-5	CSASSSTSQETQYF	TGCAGTGCTAGTTCTAGCACCTCACAAGAGACCCAGTACTTC
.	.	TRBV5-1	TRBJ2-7	CASSHGRNSYEQYF	TGCGCCAGCAGTCACGGACGGAACTCCTACGAGCAGTACTTC